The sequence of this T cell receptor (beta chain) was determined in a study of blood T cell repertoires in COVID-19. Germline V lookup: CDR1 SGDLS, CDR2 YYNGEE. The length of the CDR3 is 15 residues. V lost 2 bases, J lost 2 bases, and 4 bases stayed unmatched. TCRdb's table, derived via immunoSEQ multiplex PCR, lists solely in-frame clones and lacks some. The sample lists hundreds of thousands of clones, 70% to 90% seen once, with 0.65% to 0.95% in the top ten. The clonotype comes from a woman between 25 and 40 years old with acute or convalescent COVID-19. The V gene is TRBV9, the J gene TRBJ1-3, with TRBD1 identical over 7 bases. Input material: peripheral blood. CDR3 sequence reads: CASSVRGVAGNTIYF. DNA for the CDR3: TGTGCCAGCAGCGTCAGGGGGGTGGCTGGAAACACCATATATTTT.